This T cell receptor (beta chain) was profiled in a study of T cells in Graves' hyperthyroidism and ophthalmopathy. Amplified regions were TCR beta CDR3 sequences from RNA transcripts. When the TCR CDR3 underwent first-round RT-PCR, the HTBI primer set was used. TCRdb fed the multiplex PCR reads into MiXCR, producing one record per CDR3 protein. The sample consists of over 500,000 distinct CDR3 sequences, under 20% of them appearing once. Isolation of PBMCs was performed on 10 ml fresh peripheral blood. This clonotype was detected ten times or more. CDR1 and CDR2 from the germline V gene are SGHRS and YFSETQ. The CDR3 is made up of 15 amino acids. The V and J ends lost 3 bases and 4 bases, in that order; junction bases with no gene match: 5.

This TCR was sampled from a woman aged 18-29 years with Graves' ophthalmopathy. This chain uses TRBV5-1 with TRBJ2-1; 9 nucleotides line up with TRBD1. The sequenced sample was blood. The CDR3 protein is CASSSPGQGYNEQFF. CDR3 nucleotide sequence: TGCGCCAGCAGCTCGCCAGGACAGGGGTACAATGAGCAGTTCTTC. Full variable domain (outside the CDR3, taken from reference TRBV5-1 and TRBJ2-1): KAGVTQTPRYLIKTRGQQVTLSCSPISGHRSVSWYQQTPGQGLQFLFEYFSETQRNKGNFPGRFSGRQFSNSRSEMNVSTLELGDSALYLCASSSPGQGYNEQFFGPGTRLTVL.